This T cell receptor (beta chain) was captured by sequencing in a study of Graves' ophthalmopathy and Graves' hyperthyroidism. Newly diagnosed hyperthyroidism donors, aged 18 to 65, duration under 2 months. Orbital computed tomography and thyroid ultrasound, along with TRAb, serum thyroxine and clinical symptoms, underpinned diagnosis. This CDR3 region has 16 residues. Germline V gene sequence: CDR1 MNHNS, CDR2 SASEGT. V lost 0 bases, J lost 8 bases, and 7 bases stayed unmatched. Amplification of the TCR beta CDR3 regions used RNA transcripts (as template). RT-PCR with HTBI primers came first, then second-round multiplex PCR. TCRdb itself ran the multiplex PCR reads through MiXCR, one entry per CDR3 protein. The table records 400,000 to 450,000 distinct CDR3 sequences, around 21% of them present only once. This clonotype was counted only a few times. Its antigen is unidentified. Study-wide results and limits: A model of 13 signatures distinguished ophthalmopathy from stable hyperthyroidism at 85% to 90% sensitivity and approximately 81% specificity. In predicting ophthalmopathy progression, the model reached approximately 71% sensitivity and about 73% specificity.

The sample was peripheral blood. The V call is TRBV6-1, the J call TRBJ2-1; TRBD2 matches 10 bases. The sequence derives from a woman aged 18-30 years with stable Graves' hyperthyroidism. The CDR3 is CASSEALLAGVYEQFF. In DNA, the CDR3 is TGTGCCAGCAGTGAAGCACTGCTAGCGGGAGTGTATGAGCAGTTCTTC.